The entry below gives a single T cell receptor beta chain sequence along with its context. Its antigen is unidentified. TCRdb called the reads again in MiXCR, with one record for every CDR3 protein. The sample has about 770,000 distinct CDR3 sequences, 25% to 30% seen once. The data belong to a study of T cell repertoires in cytomegalovirus infection. Study as a whole: The authors used CMV epitopes that were HLA-C-restricted (recently identified) and HLA-B-restricted (well studied).

The germline CDR1 and CDR2 sequences are SNHLY and FYNNEI. Trimming removed 7 bases from V and 6 bases from J, with 12 bases in between. The CDR3 is made up of 13 amino acids. Findings of the study overall: Ex vivo responses were dominated by HLA-C-restricted CMV-specific TCR beta clonotypes. Identification of carriers of CMV plus the relevant HLA was achieved through cumulative public TCR beta family frequency.

This sequence joins TRBV2 and TRBJ2-2; no clear D gene. The specimen comprised cultured CD8+ T cells from PBMCs, sampled from culture after CMV antigen stimulation. The source of this sequence is a human donor in good health (CMV status not recorded). Some clones in this sample may be carry-over from other donors' samples. The CDR3 protein is CASTPGRAGELFF. Here the CDR3 DNA reads TGTGCCAGCACTCCCGGAAGGGCCGGGGAGCTGTTTTTT. Full variable domain (missing parts from reference TRBV2 and TRBJ2-2): EPEVTQTPSHQVTQMGQEVILRCVPISNHLYFYWYRQILGQKVEFLVSFYNNEISEKSEIFDDQFSVERPDGSNFTLKIRSTKLEDSAMYFCASTPGRAGELFFGEGSRLTVL.